This record covers a single T cell receptor (beta chain). It has no known antigen specificity. The input lacks base qualities; no much larger clone sits a single base away. Collaborating institutions collected whole blood in K2EDTA tubes following their own protocols. For TCRbeta analysis, collaborator samples were shipped as frozen whole blood, as isolated PBMCs, or as DNA extracted from either sample type. This specimen comes from a study of blood T cell repertoires in COVID-19 (dated by TCRdb to the early 2020s). With respect to the entire study: Collaborator samples came from the United States, Italy and Spain and covered acute and convalescent phases of COVID-19. Samples came from the ongoing ImmuneRACE study (first 160 participants) plus 1,254 subjects from 6 global collaborators. Sample metadata almost always included a de-identified subject ID, COVID-19 status, age in years and sex. The material from the prospective study consisted of cDNA or gDNA derived from T cells, B-cell-depleted T cells, or PBMCs. Where available, HLA class I and class II types were obtained from metadata supplied by the sample provider rather than from assay-based typing. The repertoires were made available in a free public database intended to serve as a resource for research on the immune response to SARS-CoV-2. The dataset comprised deeply sampled blood TCRbeta repertoires from subjects exposed to, actively infected with, or recovered from COVID-19.

TCRbeta CDR3 regions were amplified from genomic DNA using the immunoSEQ Assay, a bias-controlled multiplex PCR. For the original study's pipeline: The number of nucleated cells in each sample was estimated from the amplification of reference gene primers within the assay. Sequence reads were collapsed and filtered to measure the absolute abundance of every unique TCRbeta CDR3 rearrangement. For each sample, productive Simpson clonality was calculated by taking the square root of Simpson's diversity index across productive rearrangements. As stored in TCRdb, this immuneACCESS dataset retains in-frame rearrangements with V and J assigned. A fraction of the clones does not appear; measured against another copy, unresolved V genes explain less than half of the discrepancy, and the remainder lacks a known reason. V and J calls and clone size come straight from that table; D and trimming were deduced from the DNA. A total of about 480,000 clones appear in this sample, around 89% of them only once. The ten largest account for over 4% of the sample.

Including cysteine and phenylalanine, the CDR3 has 16 amino acids. Of the read, only the CDR3 DNA is kept; its 48 bases are in frame from base 1. CDR1 and CDR2, per the germline V gene (reference sequence), are SGHNT and YYREEE. Relative to germline, V is missing 4 bases and J is missing 8 bases, with 11 bases of the junction outside any gene match. Broader findings and caveats from the paper: How much clinical and demographic metadata was included differed by source and by participant, and the metadata was provided uncurated.

This TCR was sampled from a woman aged 25 to 45 with acute or convalescent COVID-19. The chain uses TRBV5-4 and TRBJ2-4, with TRBD2 identical over 11 junction bases. The sequencing sample was made of peripheral blood. The nucleotide sequence reads TGTGCCAGCAGCACGGGAGTAGCGGGGGGGCGGGACATTCAGTACTTC. Its translation is CASSTGVAGGRDIQYF.